What follows is one TCR beta chain and its context. CDR1 and CDR2 from the germline V gene are KGHDR and SFDVKD. CDR3 size: 16 residues. The V gene lost 3 bases and the J gene lost 0 bases, with 13 bases spanning the gap. Assay used: immunoSEQ multiplex PCR; TCRdb lists only in-frame clones, some missing. The table includes roughly 350,000 clones, roughly 90% detected once. The sample is drawn from a study of blood T cell repertoires in COVID-19. Across the whole study: T cells, B-cell-depleted T cells, or PBMCs provided the cDNA or gDNA that served as material.

This sequence was found in a young woman who had recovered from COVID-19. The chain has TRBV24-1 and TRBJ1-2, with D perhaps TRBD1 (5 bases). The sequenced sample consisted of PBMCs or T cells enriched from blood (not recorded which). CDR3: CATSDPPGSANYGYTF. The CDR3, as DNA: TGTGCCACCAGTGATCCCCCAGGGTCCGCTAACTATGGCTACACCTTC.